This is a list of T cell receptor beta chains from one sample in a study of blood T cell repertoires in COVID-19. Only in-frame clones appear in the TCRdb table, and some are missing; sequencing was by immunoSEQ multiplex PCR. The sample lists roughly 230,000 clones, 82% occurring once. The material sequenced was PBMCs or T cells enriched from blood (not recorded which). The receptors originated from a woman in her sixties or seventies who had recovered from COVID-19. CDR3s include the opening cysteine and the closing phenylalanine or tryptophan. Each record gives: clone size, D gene, J gene, V gene, CDR3 protein, CDR3 DNA. D genes are given only for firm matches. Some rows mark clone size as missing; the rest say once, few, many or name a class of expanded clone.

. | . | TRBJ1-4 | TRBV7-2 | CASSSQGWANEKLFF | TGTGCCAGCAGCTCGCAGGGGTGGGCTAATGAAAAACTGTTTTTT
. | TRBD1 | TRBJ2-2 | TRBV6-2/TRBV6-3 | CASSLSGGASGELFF | TGTGCCAGCAGTTTATCAGGGGGCGCATCCGGGGAGCTGTTTTTT
. | . | TRBJ2-5 | TRBV5-1 | CASSLIPAGAETQYF | TGCGCCAGCAGCTTAATACCGGCAGGGGCAGAGACCCAGTACTTC
. | TRBD1 | TRBJ1-1 | TRBV7-8 | CASSLGKDRGRNTEAFF | TGTGCCAGCAGCTTAGGAAAGGACAGGGGGCGGAACACTGAAGCTTTCTTT
. | TRBD1 | TRBJ2-1 | TRBV7-6 | CASSLAPDRDNEQFF | TGTGCCAGCAGCTTAGCCCCGGACAGGGACAATGAGCAGTTCTTC
. | TRBD2 | TRBJ2-3 | TRBV7-8 | CASSPSTSGVTADTQYF | TGTGCCAGCAGCCCGAGTACTAGCGGGGTCACTGCAGATACGCAGTATTTT
. | . | TRBJ2-3 | TRBV24-1 | CATSVADTDTQYF | TGTGCCACCAGTGTGGCAGACACAGATACGCAGTATTTT
. | . | TRBJ2-7 | TRBV7-9 | CASSVDEQYF | TGTGCCAGCAGCGTCGACGAGCAGTACTTC
. | . | TRBJ2-7 | TRBV6-5 | CASSYLDSVGSYEQYF | TGTGCCAGCAGTTACCTAGACAGTGTCGGCTCCTACGAGCAGTACTTC
many | . | TRBJ1-1 | TRBV19 | CATLAAGRENPEAFF | TGTGCCACTTTGGCGGCTGGGAGGGAGAATCCTGAAGCTTTCTTT
once | TRBD2 | TRBJ2-3 | TRBV3-1/TRBV3-2 | CASSSSGITDTQYF | TGTGCCAGCAGTTCAAGCGGGATCACAGATACGCAGTATTTT
once | . | TRBJ2-5 | TRBV7-6 | CASSLVGRQTQETQYF | TGTGCCAGCAGCTTAGTAGGACGACAGACTCAAGAGACCCAGTACTTC
. | TRBD1 | TRBJ1-2 | TRBV11-1 | CASSLDHVDRGNGYTF | TGTGCCAGCAGCTTAGACCACGTCGACAGGGGGAACGGCTACACCTTC
. | TRBD1 | TRBJ1-2 | TRBV5-6 | CASTLGTGGRVSYGYTF | TGTGCCAGCACCCTCGGGACAGGGGGTCGGGTATCGTATGGCTACACCTTC
. | TRBD1 | TRBJ1-1 | TRBV27 | CASSLDRVNTEAFF | TGTGCCAGCAGTTTGGACAGGGTGAACACTGAAGCTTTCTTT
. | TRBD2 | TRBJ2-7 | TRBV7-8 | CASGINLAVTYEQYF | TGTGCCAGCGGGATTAATCTAGCGGTAACCTACGAGCAGTACTTC
. | TRBD2 | TRBJ2-1 | TRBV19 | CASSSSKRTSGYNEQFF | TGTGCCAGTAGTAGTTCTAAGAGGACTAGCGGCTACAATGAGCAGTTCTTC
. | . | TRBJ1-3 | TRBV10-3 | CAISGTGEGTIYF | TGTGCCATCAGCGGGACCGGGGAGGGCACCATATATTTT
. | . | TRBJ1-1 | TRBV7-2 | CASIVRVGSEAFF | TGTGCCAGCATCGTCAGAGTTGGGAGTGAAGCTTTCTTT
. | . | TRBJ2-7 | TRBV6-5 | CASSRQKGGFEQYF | TGTGCCAGCAGTCGACAGAAAGGGGGTTTCGAGCAGTACTTC
. | TRBD1 | TRBJ1-2 | TRBV7-8 | CASSLSTGGVYGYTF | TGTGCCAGCAGCTTATCGACAGGGGGCGTCTATGGCTACACCTTC
. | . | TRBJ2-5 | TRBV5-8 | CASSLRGQETQYF | TGTGCCAGCAGCTTGAGGGGCCAGGAGACCCAGTACTTC
. | . | TRBJ1-4 | TRBV19 | CASSPRSATNEKLFF | TGTGCCAGTAGTCCCCGGTCGGCAACTAATGAAAAACTGTTTTTT
. | . | TRBJ1-2 | TRBV11-2 | CASSLGGQGGYTF | TGTGCCAGCAGCTTAGGGGGGCAAGGTGGCTACACCTTC
few | TRBD1 | TRBJ1-4 | TRBV27 | CASSLGWVGGESEKLFF | TGTGCCAGCAGTTTAGGCTGGGTAGGGGGCGAAAGTGAAAAACTGTTTTTT
few | TRBD1 | TRBJ2-7 | TRBV12-5 | CASGSGQGFYEQYF | TGTGCTAGTGGTTCCGGACAGGGCTTCTACGAGCAGTACTTC
. | TRBD2 | TRBJ2-1 | TRBV7-2 | CASSLVPGTSGTAPEQFF | TGTGCCAGCAGCTTAGTCCCCGGGACTAGCGGGACGGCCCCGGAGCAGTTCTTC
. | . | TRBJ2-3 | TRBV6-5 | CASSFRLGATDTQYF | TGTGCCAGCAGTTTCAGGTTGGGCGCTACAGATACGCAGTATTTT
. | TRBD2 | TRBJ2-1 | TRBV6-2/TRBV6-3 | CASSYSGRGESEQFF | TGTGCCAGCAGTTACTCCGGGCGGGGGGAGAGTGAGCAGTTCTTC
. | . | TRBJ1-2 | TRBV28 | CATPAQGDSGIYGYTF | TGTGCCACCCCGGCACAGGGAGATTCAGGCATCTATGGCTACACCTTC
. | . | TRBJ2-1 | TRBV5-1 | CASSLEGGEPGDEQFF | TGCGCCAGCAGCTTGGAGGGTGGGGAACCGGGAGATGAGCAGTTCTTC
few | . | TRBJ1-4 | TRBV9 | CASSPRQAPNEKLFF | TGTGCCAGCAGCCCCCGACAGGCGCCTAATGAAAAACTGTTTTTT
. | TRBD1 | TRBJ1-2 | TRBV27 | CASSGQGIEREGYTF | TGTGCCAGCAGTGGACAGGGGATTGAAAGAGAGGGCTACACCTTC
. | TRBD1 | TRBJ1-2 | TRBV7-2 | CASSLASDRGYGYTF | TGTGCCAGCAGCTTAGCAAGTGACAGGGGCTATGGCTACACCTTC
. | TRBD2 | TRBJ2-1 | TRBV5-4 | CASSSQTSGNEQFF | TGTGCCAGCAGCTCCCAGACTAGCGGGAATGAGCAGTTCTTC
. | . | TRBJ1-5 | TRBV28 | CASSLSPGRQPQHF | TGTGCCAGCAGTTTATCTCCTGGTCGGCAGCCCCAGCATTTT
. | TRBD2 | TRBJ2-7 | TRBV6-5 | CASRATSGSSYEQYF | TGTGCCAGCAGGGCGACTAGCGGGAGCTCCTACGAGCAGTACTTC
once | TRBD1 | TRBJ2-5 | TRBV18 | CASSPSQGAVETQYF | TGTGCCAGCTCCCCCTCACAGGGGGCAGTAGAGACCCAGTACTTC
. | TRBD2 | TRBJ2-1 | TRBV10-3 | CAISDGGGNEQFF | TGTGCCATCAGTGATGGGGGAGGGAATGAGCAGTTCTTC
. | . | TRBJ1-4 | TRBV4-2 | CASSQVPTPEPRMNEKLFF | TGTGCCAGCAGCCAAGTTCCGACACCGGAACCCCGGATGAATGAAAAACTGTTTTTT
. | TRBD2 | TRBJ2-5 | TRBV9 | CASSVVDGGAQETQYF | TGTGCCAGCAGCGTAGTGGACGGGGGGGCCCAAGAGACCCAGTACTTC
. | TRBD1 | TRBJ1-5 | TRBV5-4 | CASSSDRGERQPQHF | TGTGCCAGCAGCTCCGACAGGGGGGAAAGGCAGCCCCAGCATTTT
. | . | TRBJ2-5 | TRBV3-1/TRBV3-2 | CASSRLPAGQETQYF | TGTGCCAGCAGCCGACTCCCTGCCGGGCAAGAGACCCAGTACTTC
. | . | TRBJ1-5 | TRBV29-1 | CSVAPGVGQPQHF | TGCAGCGTCGCCCCAGGGGTTGGTCAGCCCCAGCATTTT
few | . | TRBJ1-1 | TRBV27 | CASSPGSGWATEAFF | TGTGCCAGCAGTCCCGGTAGTGGGTGGGCCACTGAAGCTTTCTTT
few | . | TRBJ1-6 | TRBV11-2 | CASRREGGYNSPLHF | TGTGCCAGCAGACGAGAAGGCGGCTATAATTCACCCCTCCACTTT
. | TRBD2 | TRBJ2-1 | TRBV15 | CATKARGTSSYNEQFF | TGTGCCACCAAAGCCCGCGGGACTAGCTCCTACAATGAGCAGTTCTTC
few | . | TRBJ1-2 | TRBV2 | CASRYQGNKSGYTF | TGTGCCAGCAGGTATCAGGGTAATAAGTCTGGCTACACCTTC
. | TRBD1 | TRBJ2-3 | TRBV20-1 | CSASRDSTDTQYF | TGCAGTGCTAGTAGGGACAGTACAGATACGCAGTATTTT
few | . | TRBJ1-6 | TRBV11-2 | CASSLGRARSPLHF | TGTGCCAGCAGCTTAGGCAGGGCGAGATCACCCCTCCACTTT
. | . | TRBJ2-1 | TRBV7-2 | CASLGFGSYNEQFF | TGTGCCTCCCTCGGGTTTGGCTCCTACAATGAGCAGTTCTTC
. | TRBD1 | TRBJ1-2 | TRBV20-1 | CSASSRGDYGYTF | TGCAGTGCTAGTAGCAGGGGGGACTATGGCTACACCTTC
. | TRBD1 | TRBJ1-5 | TRBV6-5 | CASSGPGQVHF | TGTGCCAGCAGCGGACCGGGACAGGTCCATTTT
. | . | TRBJ2-1 | TRBV4-1 | CASSPGRARTNEQFF | TGCGCCAGCAGCCCCGGGAGAGCTAGAACGAATGAGCAGTTCTTC
. | . | TRBJ1-3 | TRBV15 | CATSRTGYGNTIYF | TGTGCCACCAGCAGGACAGGTTATGGAAACACCATATATTTT